The rows below give T cell receptor beta chains drawn from one sample of a study of OX40 agonist ivuxolimab in advanced cancers. Here immunoSEQ multiplex PCR was the method, and the copy in TCRdb shows in-frame clones only, minus some. The sample has tens of thousands of clones, around 91% seen once; the top ten hold 6.5%. Here the sequenced sample was CD4+ or CD8+ T cells sorted from blood, taken in a trial of the OX40 agonist ivuxolimab. Source of these receptors: an adult with an advanced solid tumor such as melanoma, head and neck, liver or kidney cancer. Both conserved end residues are part of each CDR3. The D gene is left open where the match is weak. The size field is filled for only some rows; it gives once, few, many or a size class.

j_call | d_call | v_call | clone_size | cdr3_nt | cdr3_aa
TRBJ2-7 | NA | TRBV7-9 | NA | TGTGCCAGCAGCCCCGAGAGGTACTACGAGCAGTACTTC | CASSPERYYEQYF
TRBJ1-1 | NA | TRBV28 | few | TGTGCCAGCAGTCGATTAGGGGTACGCAACACTGAAGCTTTCTTT | CASSRLGVRNTEAFF
TRBJ2-5 | NA | TRBV4-3 | few | TGCGCCAGCAGCCAAGATCCCAGGGTAGGAGAGACCCAGTACTTC | CASSQDPRVGETQYF
TRBJ2-6 | NA | TRBV5-4 | NA | TGTGCCAGCAGCTTGGCCGGCGGGTTACCTGGGGCCAACGTCCTGACTTTC | CASSLAGGLPGANVLTF
TRBJ2-5 | TRBD1 | TRBV5-4 | NA | TGTGCCAGCAGCGCGGGACAGGGGAGGGAGACCCAGTACTTC | CASSAGQGRETQYF
TRBJ2-7 | TRBD2 | TRBV4-3 | NA | TGCGCCAGCAGCCAATCCTCACTAGCGGGAGTAAACGAGCAGTACTTC | CASSQSSLAGVNEQYF
TRBJ1-1 | NA | TRBV5-1 | once | TGCGCCAGCAGCTCCGACCCACGGGGCACTGAAGCTTTCTTT | CASSSDPRGTEAFF
TRBJ2-1 | TRBD2 | TRBV7-9 | NA | TGTGCCAGCAGCTTACTACTAGCGGTTAACAATGAGCAGTTCTTC | CASSLLLAVNNEQFF
TRBJ2-7 | TRBD2 | TRBV28 | NA | TGTGCCAGCAGTATCGGGACTAGCGGGAGCGAGCAGTACTTC | CASSIGTSGSEQYF
TRBJ2-1 | NA | TRBV4-3 | NA | TGCGCCAGCAGCCAAGAGGAGGAAGCCTACAATGAGCAGTTCTTC | CASSQEEEAYNEQFF
TRBJ2-7 | NA | TRBV5-5 | NA | TGTGCCAGCAGCTTGGTCTCAGGATTAACCTACGAGCAGTACTTC | CASSLVSGLTYEQYF
TRBJ2-7 | NA | TRBV7-9 | NA | TGTGCCAGCAGCGATTACGAGCAGTACTTC | CASSDYEQYF
TRBJ1-1 | NA | TRBV4-3 | NA | TGCGCCAGCAGCCCAACAATCTACACTGAAGCTTTCTTT | CASSPTIYTEAFF
TRBJ2-7 | TRBD1 | TRBV6-5 | NA | TGTGCCAGCAGTTACGGGACAGGGATCTACGAGCAGTACTTC | CASSYGTGIYEQYF
TRBJ2-1 | NA | TRBV6-4 | NA | TGTGCCAGCAGTGACACAACTAGCCCCGACTACAATGAGCAGTTCTTC | CASSDTTSPDYNEQFF
TRBJ2-1 | TRBD1 | TRBV5-4 | NA | TGTGCCAGCAGCCTCGGGACAGAGCTTAACAATGAGCAGTTCTTC | CASSLGTELNNEQFF
TRBJ2-1 | TRBD2 | TRBV4-3 | few | TGCGCCAGCAGCCAAGATGACCTAGCGGTTTCCTACAATGAGCAGTTCTTC | CASSQDDLAVSYNEQFF
TRBJ1-4 | NA | TRBV9 | once | TGTGCCAGCAGCGTAGAAGGAGCCGGGGGTGAAAAACTGTTTTTT | CASSVEGAGGEKLFF
TRBJ2-2 | NA | TRBV7-9 | NA | TGTGCCAGCAGCTTCCGGGACGGGAACACCGGGGAGCTGTTTTTT | CASSFRDGNTGELFF
TRBJ2-5 | TRBD1 | TRBV28 | NA | TGTGCCAGCAGTTCGGACAGGTTCTGGGGGACCCAGTACTTC | CASSSDRFWGTQYF
TRBJ2-3 | NA | TRBV11-2 | NA | TGTGCCAGCAGCTCATACCGGGACAACACAGATACGCAGTATTTT | CASSSYRDNTDTQYF
TRBJ1-2 | NA | TRBV9 | NA | TGTGCCAGCAGCGTAGTTAGGGAGGCCTATGGCTACACCTTC | CASSVVREAYGYTF
TRBJ1-6 | NA | TRBV27 | NA | TGTGCCAGCAGTTTGGGGGGGAAGAATTCACCCCTCCACTTT | CASSLGGKNSPLHF
TRBJ1-3 | NA | TRBV6-6 | NA | TGTGCCAGCACCCAGACAGGTGGAAACACCATATATTTT | CASTQTGGNTIYF
TRBJ2-5 | NA | TRBV29-1 | NA | TGCAGCGTTGAAGAGGGCGGGCCTCTTTGGGGCGAGACCCAGTACTTC | CSVEEGGPLWGETQYF
TRBJ1-1 | TRBD1 | TRBV4-3 | NA | TGCGCCAGCAGCCACGGACAGGGGCCGATGAACACTGAAGCTTTCTTT | CASSHGQGPMNTEAFF
TRBJ2-1 | NA | TRBV30 | NA | TGTGCCTGGAGTGATGACCCAGAGGGAAGAGGGTACAATGAGCAGTTCTTC | CAWSDDPEGRGYNEQFF
TRBJ1-1 | NA | TRBV7-2 | NA | TGTGCCAGCAGCTCCACCCCCCCCTATAGAGAAGCTTTCTTT | CASSSTPPYREAFF
TRBJ2-3 | TRBD2 | TRBV6-4 | NA | TGTGCCAGCAGTGACTCGGATAGCGGGGACACAGATACGCAGTATTTT | CASSDSDSGDTDTQYF
TRBJ2-3 | NA | TRBV15 | once | TGTGCCACCAGCAACCCCAGGGGAGAGAGCACAGATACGCAGTATTTT | CATSNPRGESTDTQYF
TRBJ1-1 | NA | TRBV27 | once | TGTGCCAGCCGCATCTCAGGGAACACTGAAGCTTTCTTT | CASRISGNTEAFF
TRBJ1-2 | TRBD1 | TRBV30 | NA | TGTGCCTCGGACAGGGTTGGCTATGGCTACACCTTC | CASDRVGYGYTF
TRBJ2-7 | TRBD2 | TRBV9 | NA | TGTGCCAGCAGCCCAGAAGGGCTAGCGGGTCCCTACGAGCAGTACTTC | CASSPEGLAGPYEQYF
TRBJ2-2 | TRBD2 | TRBV10-3 | NA | TGTGCGCTAGCGGGAGGGCCGAACACCGGGGAGCTGTTTTTT | CALAGGPNTGELFF
TRBJ2-7 | TRBD1 | TRBV6-1 | NA | TGTGCCAGCAGTGCCCGGGACAGTTCCTACGAGCAGTACTTC | CASSARDSSYEQYF
TRBJ2-5 | TRBD1 | TRBV19 | NA | TGTGCCAGTAGTATATTGGGGACAGGGGAGGAGACCCAGTACTTC | CASSILGTGEETQYF
TRBJ2-7 | NA | TRBV25-1 | NA | TGTGCCAGCAGTGAATATGAATGGGGTGAGCAGTACTTC | CASSEYEWGEQYF
TRBJ2-3 | NA | TRBV27 | few | TGTGCCAGCAGTTTTAAAAGCACAGATACGCAGTATTTT | CASSFKSTDTQYF
TRBJ2-3 | NA | TRBV2 | NA | TGTGCCAGCAGATCGTTGAGGGCTAGCGAGTCAGATACGCAGTATTTT | CASRSLRASESDTQYF
TRBJ2-2 | NA | TRBV28 | NA | TGTGCCAGCAGTTTAACGGGGAACACCGGGGAGCTGTTTTTT | CASSLTGNTGELFF
TRBJ1-1 | NA | TRBV4-1 | NA | TGCGCCAGCAGCCAAGGGGGCGGAGCCGACACTGAAGCTTTCTTT | CASSQGGGADTEAFF
TRBJ2-1 | TRBD1 | TRBV7-8 | NA | TGTGCCAGCAGCTTGGGCGGACAGGGGGCTGCCTTTGAGCAGTTCTTC | CASSLGGQGAAFEQFF
TRBJ1-5 | NA | TRBV28 | NA | TGTGCCAGCAGTTTAATAGGGTGGTCGCGCAATCAGCCCCAGCATTTT | CASSLIGWSRNQPQHF
TRBJ2-3 | NA | TRBV7-9 | NA | TGTGCCAGCAGCCTGACAGGTCCGCAGTATTTT | CASSLTGPQYF
TRBJ2-7 | NA | TRBV27 | NA | TGTGCCAGCAGTTCGAATTACGAGCAGTACTTC | CASSSNYEQYF
TRBJ1-1 | NA | TRBV6-5 | NA | TGTGCCAGCAGTTACTCGATGGCACTTGAAGCTTTCTTT | CASSYSMALEAFF
TRBJ1-3 | TRBD1 | TRBV11-2 | NA | TGTGCCAGCAGCCGGACAGGGTCTGGAAACACCATATATTTT | CASSRTGSGNTIYF
TRBJ2-3 | TRBD2 | TRBV5-1 | NA | TGCGCCAGCAGCTTACCGTCCGGGACTAGCGGATTAAGCACAGATACGCAGTATTTT | CASSLPSGTSGLSTDTQYF
TRBJ2-5 | TRBD2 | TRBV9 | NA | TGTGCCAGCAGCGTTGGACTAGCGGGAAGGGAGACCCAGTACTTC | CASSVGLAGRETQYF
TRBJ2-7 | NA | TRBV29-1 | NA | TGCAGCGTTGGGCCAGGTCTAGGCGAGCAGTACTTC | CSVGPGLGEQYF
TRBJ2-7 | NA | TRBV9 | NA | TGTGCCAGCAGCGCCCGAACGGGGAGCAACTACGAGCAGTACTTC | CASSARTGSNYEQYF
TRBJ2-6 | NA | TRBV4-2 | NA | TGTGCCAGCAGCCAAGACCAGGGGGGGAGCACCTCTGGGGCCAACGTCCTGACTTTC | CASSQDQGGSTSGANVLTF
TRBJ2-5 | NA | TRBV7-6 | NA | TGTGCCAGCAGCTTAGGGGGGGGGCGGATGGAGACCCAGTACTTC | CASSLGGGRMETQYF